This T cell receptor (beta chain) appears in the sequencing data of a study of cytomegalovirus exposure and HLA in healthy donors. Study overall: One earlier analysis, a look at 180 million or so T cells, found 100 million to 130 million unique TCR beta sequences. General study findings and limits: Later analysis found that TCR beta chains associated with HLA were more clonally expanded than other, equally common chains. Common viral pathogens were later found to be apparently linked to several of the most significant clusters.

On this clone: Its antigen is not identified.

Donors likely had unrecorded immune exposures despite being nominally healthy when sampled. Use of 60 Vbeta and 13 Jbeta primers characterized the PCR. Generated by immunoSEQ multiplex PCR, the TCRdb table keeps only in-frame clones and is missing some. The sample carries over 100,000 clones, about 8.5% recorded once. The clonotype was recovered from a man aged 35-49 years in good health and CMV-seronegative. The specimen was PBMCs.

In DNA, the CDR3 is TGCAGCGTTGGCTGGGGACAGACAAACACTGAAGCTTTCTTT. Encoded protein: CSVGWGQTNTEAFF. The chain uses TRBV29-1 and TRBJ1-1; TRBD1 matches at 7 bases. Looked up from germline, CDR1 is SQVTM and CDR2 is ANQGSEA. This CDR3 is 14 amino acids long. J was trimmed by 2 bases and V by 4 bases; bases with no gene match: 7.